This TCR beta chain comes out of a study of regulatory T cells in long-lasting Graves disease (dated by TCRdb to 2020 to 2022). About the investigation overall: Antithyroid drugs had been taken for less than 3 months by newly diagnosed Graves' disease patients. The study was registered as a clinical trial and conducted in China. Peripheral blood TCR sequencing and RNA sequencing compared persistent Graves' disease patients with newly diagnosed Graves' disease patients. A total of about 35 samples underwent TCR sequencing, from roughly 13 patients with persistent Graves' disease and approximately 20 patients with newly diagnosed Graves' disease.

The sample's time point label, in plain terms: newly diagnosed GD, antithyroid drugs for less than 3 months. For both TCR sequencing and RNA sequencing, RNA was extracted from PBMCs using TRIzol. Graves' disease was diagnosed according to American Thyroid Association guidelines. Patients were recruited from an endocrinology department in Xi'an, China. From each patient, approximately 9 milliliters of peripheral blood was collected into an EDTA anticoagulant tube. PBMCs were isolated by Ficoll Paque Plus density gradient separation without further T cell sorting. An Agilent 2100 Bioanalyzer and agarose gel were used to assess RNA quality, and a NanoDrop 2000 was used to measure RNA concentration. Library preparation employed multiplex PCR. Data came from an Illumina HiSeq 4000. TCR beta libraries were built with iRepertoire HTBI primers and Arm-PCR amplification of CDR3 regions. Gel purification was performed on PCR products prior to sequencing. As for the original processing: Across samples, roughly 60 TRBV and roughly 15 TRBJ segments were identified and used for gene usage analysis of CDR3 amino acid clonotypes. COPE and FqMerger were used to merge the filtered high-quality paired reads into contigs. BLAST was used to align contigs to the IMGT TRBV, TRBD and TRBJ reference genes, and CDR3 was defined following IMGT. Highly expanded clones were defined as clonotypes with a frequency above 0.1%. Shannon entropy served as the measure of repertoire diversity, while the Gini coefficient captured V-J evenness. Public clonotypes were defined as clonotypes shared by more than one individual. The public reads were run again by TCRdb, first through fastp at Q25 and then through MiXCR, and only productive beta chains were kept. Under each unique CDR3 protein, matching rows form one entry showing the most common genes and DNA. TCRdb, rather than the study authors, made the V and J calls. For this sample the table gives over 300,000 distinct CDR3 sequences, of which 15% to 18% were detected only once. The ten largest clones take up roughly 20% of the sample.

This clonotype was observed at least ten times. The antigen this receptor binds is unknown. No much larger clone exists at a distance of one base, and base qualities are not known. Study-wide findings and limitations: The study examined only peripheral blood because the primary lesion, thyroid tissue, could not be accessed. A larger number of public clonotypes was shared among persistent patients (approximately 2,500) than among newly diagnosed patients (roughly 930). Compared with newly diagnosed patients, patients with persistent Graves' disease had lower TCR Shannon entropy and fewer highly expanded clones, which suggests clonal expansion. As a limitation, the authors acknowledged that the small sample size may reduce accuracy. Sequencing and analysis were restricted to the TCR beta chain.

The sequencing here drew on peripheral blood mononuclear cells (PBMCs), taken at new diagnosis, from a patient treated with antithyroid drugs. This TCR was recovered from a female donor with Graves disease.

The CDR3 reads CASSPERVSTYEQYF. The DNA is TGTGCCAGCAGTCCCGAAAGAGTTTCCACCTACGAGCAGTACTTC. The chain joins TRBV7-2 to TRBJ2-7; the D gene is unclear. V loses 6 bases of germline sequence and J loses 2 bases, and the interval between the two ends is 17 bases. CDR1 and CDR2, looked up from the germline V gene, are SGHTA and FQGNSA. The CDR3 sequence holds 15 residues, the cysteine and phenylalanine included. Just CDR3 DNA is preserved here, 45 bases in frame from base 1.